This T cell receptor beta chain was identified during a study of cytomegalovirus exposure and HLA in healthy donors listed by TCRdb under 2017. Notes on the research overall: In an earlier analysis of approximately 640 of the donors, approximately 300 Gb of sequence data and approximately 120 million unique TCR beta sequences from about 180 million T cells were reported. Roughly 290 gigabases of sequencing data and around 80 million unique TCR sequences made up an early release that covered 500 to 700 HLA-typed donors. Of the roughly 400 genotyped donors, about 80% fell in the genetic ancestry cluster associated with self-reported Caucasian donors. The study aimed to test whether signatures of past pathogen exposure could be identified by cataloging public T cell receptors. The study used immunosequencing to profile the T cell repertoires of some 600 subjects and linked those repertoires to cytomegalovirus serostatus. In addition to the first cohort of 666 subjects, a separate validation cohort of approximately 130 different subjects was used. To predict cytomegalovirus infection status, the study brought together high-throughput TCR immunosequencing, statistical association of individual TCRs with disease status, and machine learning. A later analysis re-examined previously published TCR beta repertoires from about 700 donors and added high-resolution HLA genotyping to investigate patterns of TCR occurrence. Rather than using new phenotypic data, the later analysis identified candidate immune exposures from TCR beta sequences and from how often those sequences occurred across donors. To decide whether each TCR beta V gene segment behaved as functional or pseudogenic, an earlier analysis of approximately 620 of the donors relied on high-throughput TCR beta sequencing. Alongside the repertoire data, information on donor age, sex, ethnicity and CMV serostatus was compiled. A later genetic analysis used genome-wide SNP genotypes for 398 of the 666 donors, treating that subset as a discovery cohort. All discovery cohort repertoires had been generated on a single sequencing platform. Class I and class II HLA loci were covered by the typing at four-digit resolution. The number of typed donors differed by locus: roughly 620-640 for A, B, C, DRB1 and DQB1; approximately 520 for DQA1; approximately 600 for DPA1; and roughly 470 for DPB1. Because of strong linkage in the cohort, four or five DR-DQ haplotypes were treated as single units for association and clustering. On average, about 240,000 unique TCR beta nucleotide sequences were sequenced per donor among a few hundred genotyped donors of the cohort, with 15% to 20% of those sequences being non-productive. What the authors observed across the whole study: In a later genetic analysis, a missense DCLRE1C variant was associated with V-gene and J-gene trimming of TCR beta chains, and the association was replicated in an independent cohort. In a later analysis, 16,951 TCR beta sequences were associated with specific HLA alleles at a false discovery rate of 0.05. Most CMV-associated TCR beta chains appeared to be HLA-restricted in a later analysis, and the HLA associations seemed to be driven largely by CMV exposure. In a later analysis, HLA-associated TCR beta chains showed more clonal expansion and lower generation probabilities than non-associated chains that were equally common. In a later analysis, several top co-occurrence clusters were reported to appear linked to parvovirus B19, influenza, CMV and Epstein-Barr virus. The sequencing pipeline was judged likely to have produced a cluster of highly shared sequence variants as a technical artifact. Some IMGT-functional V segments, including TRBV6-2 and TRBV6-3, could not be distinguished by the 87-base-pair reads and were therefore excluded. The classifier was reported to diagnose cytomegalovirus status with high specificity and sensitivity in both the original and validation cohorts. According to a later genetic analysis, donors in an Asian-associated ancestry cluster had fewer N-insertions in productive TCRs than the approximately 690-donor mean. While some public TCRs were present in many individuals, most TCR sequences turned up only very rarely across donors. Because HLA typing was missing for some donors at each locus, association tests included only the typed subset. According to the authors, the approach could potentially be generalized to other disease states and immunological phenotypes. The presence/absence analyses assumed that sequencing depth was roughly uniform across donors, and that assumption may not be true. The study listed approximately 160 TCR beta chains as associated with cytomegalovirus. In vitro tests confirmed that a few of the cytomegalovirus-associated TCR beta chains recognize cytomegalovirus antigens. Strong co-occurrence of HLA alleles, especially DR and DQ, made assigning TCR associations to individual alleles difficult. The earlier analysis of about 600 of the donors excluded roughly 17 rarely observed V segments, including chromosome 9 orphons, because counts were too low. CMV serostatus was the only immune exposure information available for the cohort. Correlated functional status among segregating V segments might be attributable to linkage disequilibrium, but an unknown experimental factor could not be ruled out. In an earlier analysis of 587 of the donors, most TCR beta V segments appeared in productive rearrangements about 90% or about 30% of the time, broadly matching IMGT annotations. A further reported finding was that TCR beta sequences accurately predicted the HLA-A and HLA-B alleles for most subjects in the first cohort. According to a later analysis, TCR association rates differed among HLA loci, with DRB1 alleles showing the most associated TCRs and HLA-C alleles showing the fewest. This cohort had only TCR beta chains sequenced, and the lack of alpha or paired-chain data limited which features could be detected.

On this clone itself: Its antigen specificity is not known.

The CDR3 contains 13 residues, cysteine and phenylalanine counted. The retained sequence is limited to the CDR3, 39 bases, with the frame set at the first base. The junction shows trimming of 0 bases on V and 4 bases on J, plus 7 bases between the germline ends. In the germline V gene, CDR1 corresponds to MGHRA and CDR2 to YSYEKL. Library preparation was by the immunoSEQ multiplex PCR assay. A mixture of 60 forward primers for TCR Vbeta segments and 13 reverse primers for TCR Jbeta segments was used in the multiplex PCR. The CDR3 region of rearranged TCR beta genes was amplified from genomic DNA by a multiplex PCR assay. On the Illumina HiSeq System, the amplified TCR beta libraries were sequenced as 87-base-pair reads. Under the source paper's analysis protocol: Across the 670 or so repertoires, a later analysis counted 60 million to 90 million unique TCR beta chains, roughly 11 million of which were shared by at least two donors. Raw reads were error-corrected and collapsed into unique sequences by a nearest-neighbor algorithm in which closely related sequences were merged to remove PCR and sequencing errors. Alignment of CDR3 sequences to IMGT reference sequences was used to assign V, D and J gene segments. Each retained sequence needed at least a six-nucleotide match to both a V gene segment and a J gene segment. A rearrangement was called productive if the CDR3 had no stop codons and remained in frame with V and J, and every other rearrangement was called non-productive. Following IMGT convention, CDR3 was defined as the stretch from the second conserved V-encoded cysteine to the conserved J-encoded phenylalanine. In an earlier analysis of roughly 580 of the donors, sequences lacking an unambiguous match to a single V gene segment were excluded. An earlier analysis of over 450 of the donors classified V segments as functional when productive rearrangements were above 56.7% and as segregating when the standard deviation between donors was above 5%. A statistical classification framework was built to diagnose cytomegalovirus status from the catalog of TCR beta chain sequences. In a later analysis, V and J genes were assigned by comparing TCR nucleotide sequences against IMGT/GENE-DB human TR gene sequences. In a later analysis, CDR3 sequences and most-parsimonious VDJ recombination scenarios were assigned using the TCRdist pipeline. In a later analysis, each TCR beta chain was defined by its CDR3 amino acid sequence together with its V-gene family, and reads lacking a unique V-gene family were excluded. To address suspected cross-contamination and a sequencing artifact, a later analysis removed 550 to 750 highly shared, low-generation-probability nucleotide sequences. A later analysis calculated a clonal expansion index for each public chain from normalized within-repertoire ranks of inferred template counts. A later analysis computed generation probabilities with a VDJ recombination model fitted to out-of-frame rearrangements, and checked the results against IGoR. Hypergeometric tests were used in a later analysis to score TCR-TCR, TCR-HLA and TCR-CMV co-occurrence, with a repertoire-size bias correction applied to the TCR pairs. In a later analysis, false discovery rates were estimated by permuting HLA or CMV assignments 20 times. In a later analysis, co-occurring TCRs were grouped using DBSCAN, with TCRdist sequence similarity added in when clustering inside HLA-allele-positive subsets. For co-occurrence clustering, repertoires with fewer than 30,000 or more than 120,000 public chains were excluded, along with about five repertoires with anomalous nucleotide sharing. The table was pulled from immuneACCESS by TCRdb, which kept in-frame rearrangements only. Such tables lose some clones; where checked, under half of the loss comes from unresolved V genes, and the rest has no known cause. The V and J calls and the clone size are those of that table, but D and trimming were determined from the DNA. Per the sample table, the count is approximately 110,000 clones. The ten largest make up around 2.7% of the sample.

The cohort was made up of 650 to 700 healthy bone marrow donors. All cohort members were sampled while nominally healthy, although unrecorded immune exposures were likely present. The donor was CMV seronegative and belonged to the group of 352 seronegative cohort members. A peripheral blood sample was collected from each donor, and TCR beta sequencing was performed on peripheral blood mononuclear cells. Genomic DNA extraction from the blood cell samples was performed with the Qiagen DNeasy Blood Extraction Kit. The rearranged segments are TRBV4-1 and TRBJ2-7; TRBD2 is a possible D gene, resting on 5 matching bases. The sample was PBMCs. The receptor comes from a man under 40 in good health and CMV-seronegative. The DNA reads TGCGCCAGCAGCCAAGAACTAGTGTACGAGCAGTACTTC. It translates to CASSQELVYEQYF.